This T cell receptor (beta chain) appears in the sequencing data of a study of identical twins. Findings and caveats of the study: Analyses of zero insertions could, in part, be confounded by invariant MAIT and iNKT cells. While abundant cord blood beta clonotypes carried fewer insertions, memory repertoires showed no such pattern.

Everyone who donated was a healthy Caucasian. After template switching added a universal primer site, the resulting cDNA carried unique molecular identifiers. TCRdb re-derived calls from the 5' RACE reads in MiXCR, one entry per CDR3 protein. The repertoire consists of 1.5 million to 2 million distinct CDR3 sequences, with roughly a third occurring once and the leading ten covering less than 0.35%. The CDR3 has 15 residues. Concerning this clonotype itself: Its antigen is currently unknown.

This receptor was obtained from a newborn girl in good health. The sample taken for sequencing was cord blood. The chain carries TRBV12-3 or TRBV12-4 and TRBJ2-7; D possibly corresponds to TRBD1 (6 bases). The J call could be wrong; TRBJ2-5 is a better fit for the DNA end. The CDR3 DNA follows: TGTGCCAGCAGCCCCAGGGGCCTCTTTGGAGAGACCCAGTACTTC. It specifies CASSPRGLFGETQYF.